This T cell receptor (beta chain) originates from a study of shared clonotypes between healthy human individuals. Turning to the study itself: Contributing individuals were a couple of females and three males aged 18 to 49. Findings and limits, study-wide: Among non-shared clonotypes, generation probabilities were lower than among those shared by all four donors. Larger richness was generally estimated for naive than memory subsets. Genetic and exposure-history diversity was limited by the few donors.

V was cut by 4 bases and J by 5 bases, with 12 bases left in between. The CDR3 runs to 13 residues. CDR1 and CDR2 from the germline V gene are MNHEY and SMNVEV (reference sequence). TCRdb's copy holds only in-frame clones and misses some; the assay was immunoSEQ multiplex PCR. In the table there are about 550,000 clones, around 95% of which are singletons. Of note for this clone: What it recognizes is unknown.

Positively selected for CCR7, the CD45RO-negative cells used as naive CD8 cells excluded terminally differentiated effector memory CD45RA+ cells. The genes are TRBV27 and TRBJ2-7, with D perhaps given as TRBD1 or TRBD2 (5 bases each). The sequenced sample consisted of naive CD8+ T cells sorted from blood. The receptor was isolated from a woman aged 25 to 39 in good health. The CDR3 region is CASSSNRDDEQYF. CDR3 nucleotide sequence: TGTGCCAGCAGTTCTAACCGGGACGACGAGCAGTACTTC.